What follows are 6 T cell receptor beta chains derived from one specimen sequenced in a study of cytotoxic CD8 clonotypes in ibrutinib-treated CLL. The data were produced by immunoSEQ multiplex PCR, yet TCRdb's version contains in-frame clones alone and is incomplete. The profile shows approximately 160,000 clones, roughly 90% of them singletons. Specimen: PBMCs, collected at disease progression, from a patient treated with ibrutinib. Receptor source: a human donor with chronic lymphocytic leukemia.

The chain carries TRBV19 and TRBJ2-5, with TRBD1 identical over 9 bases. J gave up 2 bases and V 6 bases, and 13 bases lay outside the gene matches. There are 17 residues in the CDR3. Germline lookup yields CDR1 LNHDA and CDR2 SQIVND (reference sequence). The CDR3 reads CASSLPGDRERQETQYF. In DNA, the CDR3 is TGTGCCAGTAGCCTTCCCGGGGACAGGGAGAGGCAAGAGACCCAGTACTTC.

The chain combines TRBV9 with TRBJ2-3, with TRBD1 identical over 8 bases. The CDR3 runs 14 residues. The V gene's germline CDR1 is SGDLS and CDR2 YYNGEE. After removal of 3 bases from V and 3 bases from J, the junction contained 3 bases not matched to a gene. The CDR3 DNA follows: TGTGCCAGCAGCGGAAGGACAGGGACAGATACGCAGTATTTT. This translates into CASSGRTGTDTQYF.

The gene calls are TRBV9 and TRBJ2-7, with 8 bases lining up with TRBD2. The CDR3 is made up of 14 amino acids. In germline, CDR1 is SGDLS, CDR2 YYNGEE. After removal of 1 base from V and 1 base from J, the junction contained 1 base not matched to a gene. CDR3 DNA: TGTGCCAGCAGCGTACTAGCGGGTTCCTACGAGCAGTACTTC. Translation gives CASSVLAGSYEQYF.

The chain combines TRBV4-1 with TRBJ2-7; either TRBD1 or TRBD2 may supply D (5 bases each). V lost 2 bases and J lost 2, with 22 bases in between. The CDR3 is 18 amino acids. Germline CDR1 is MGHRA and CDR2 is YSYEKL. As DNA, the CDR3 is TGCGCCAGCAGCCAATTATCAATTGGGGGTATTACGACCTACGAGCAGTACTTC. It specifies CASSQLSIGGITTYEQYF.

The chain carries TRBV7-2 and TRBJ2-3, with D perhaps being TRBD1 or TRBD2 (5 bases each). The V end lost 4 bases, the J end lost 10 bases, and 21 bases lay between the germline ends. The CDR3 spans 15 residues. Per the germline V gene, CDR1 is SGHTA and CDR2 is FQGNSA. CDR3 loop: CASSSQLAGAEAQYF. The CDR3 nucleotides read TGTGCCAGCAGCTCACAACTGGCCGGGGCCGAGGCGCAGTATTTT.

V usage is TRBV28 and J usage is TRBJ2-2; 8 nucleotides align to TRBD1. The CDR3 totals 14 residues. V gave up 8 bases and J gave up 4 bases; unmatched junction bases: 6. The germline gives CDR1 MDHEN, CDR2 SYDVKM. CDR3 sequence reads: CASHRTGSTGELFF. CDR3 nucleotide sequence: TGTGCCAGCCATAGGACAGGGAGCACCGGGGAGCTGTTTTTT.